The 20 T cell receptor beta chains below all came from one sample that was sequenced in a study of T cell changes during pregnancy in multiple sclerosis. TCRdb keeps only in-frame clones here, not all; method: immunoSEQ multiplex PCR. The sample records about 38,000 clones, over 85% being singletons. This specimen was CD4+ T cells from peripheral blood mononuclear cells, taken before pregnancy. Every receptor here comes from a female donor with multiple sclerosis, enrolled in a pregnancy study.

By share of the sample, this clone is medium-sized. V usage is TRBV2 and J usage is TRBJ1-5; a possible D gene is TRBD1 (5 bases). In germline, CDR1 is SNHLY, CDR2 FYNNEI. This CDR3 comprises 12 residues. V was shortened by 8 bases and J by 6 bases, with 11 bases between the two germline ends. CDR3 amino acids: CASDGGTQPQHF. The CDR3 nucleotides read TGTGCCAGCGATGGAGGGACTCAGCCCCAGCATTTT.

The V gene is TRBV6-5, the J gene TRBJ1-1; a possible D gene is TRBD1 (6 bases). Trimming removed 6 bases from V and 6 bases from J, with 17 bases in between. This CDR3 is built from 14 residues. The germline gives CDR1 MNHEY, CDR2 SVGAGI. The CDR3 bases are TGTGCCAGCAGCATACTAGGGGGGGACGCTGAAGCTTTCTTT. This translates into CASSILGGDAEAFF.

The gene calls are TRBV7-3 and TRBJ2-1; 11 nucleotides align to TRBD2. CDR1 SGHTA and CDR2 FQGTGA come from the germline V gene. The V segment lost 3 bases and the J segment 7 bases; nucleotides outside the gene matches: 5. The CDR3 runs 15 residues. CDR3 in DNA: TGTGCCAGCAGCTTTAGCGGGGGGGCCTTTAATGAGCAGTTCTTC. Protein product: CASSFSGGAFNEQFF.

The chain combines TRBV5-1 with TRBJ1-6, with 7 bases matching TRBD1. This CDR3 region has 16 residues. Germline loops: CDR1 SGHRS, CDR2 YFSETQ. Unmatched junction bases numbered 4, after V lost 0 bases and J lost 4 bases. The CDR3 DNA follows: TGCGCCAGCAGCTTGGAGGGGGCGGTATATAATTCACCCCTCCACTTT. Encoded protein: CASSLEGAVYNSPLHF.

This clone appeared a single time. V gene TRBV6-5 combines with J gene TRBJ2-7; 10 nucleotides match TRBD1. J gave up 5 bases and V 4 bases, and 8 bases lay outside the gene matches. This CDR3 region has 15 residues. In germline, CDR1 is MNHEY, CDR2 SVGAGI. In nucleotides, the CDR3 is TGTGCCAGCAGTTCCCCCGGGACAGGGGCCCACGAGCAGTACTTC. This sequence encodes CASSSPGTGAHEQYF.

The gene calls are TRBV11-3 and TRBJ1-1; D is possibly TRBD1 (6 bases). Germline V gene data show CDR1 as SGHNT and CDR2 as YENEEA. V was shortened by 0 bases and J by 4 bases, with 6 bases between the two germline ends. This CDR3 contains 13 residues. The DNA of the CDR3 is TGTGCCAGCAGCTTAGAAGGGGGCACTGAAGCTTTCTTT. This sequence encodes CASSLEGGTEAFF. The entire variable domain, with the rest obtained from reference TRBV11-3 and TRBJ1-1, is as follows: EAGVVQSPRYKIIEKKQPVAFWCNPISGHNTLYWYLQNLGQGPELLIRYENEEAVDDSQLPKDRFSAERLKGVDSTLKIQPAELGDSAVYLCASSLEGGTEAFFGQGTRLTVV.

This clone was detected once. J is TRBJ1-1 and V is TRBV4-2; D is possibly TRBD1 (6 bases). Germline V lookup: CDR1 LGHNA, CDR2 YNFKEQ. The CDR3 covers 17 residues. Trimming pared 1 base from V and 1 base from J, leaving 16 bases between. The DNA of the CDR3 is TGTGCCAGCAGCCAAGGCACCGGCCAGGGGTGGAACACTGAAGCTTTCTTT. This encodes CASSQGTGQGWNTEAFF.

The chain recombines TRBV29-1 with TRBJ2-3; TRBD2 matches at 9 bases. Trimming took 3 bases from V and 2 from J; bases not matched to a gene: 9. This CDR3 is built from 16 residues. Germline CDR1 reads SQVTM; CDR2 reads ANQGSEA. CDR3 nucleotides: TGCAGCGTTGAGGCTAGCGGGGCCCCCATCACAGATACGCAGTATTTT. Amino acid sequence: CSVEASGAPITDTQYF.

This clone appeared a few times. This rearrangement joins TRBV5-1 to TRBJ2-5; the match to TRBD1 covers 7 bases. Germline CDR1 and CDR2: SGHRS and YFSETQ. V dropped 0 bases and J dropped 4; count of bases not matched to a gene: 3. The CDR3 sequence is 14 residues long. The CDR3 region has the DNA TGCGCCAGCAGCTTGGAAGGGGGCGGAGAGACCCAGTACTTC. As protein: CASSLEGGGETQYF.

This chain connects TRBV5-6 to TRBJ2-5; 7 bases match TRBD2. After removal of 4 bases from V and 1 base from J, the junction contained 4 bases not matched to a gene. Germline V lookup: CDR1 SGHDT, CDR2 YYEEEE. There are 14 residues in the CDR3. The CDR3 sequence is CASSMSGVQETQYF. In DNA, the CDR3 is TGTGCCAGCAGCATGAGCGGGGTCCAAGAGACCCAGTACTTC.

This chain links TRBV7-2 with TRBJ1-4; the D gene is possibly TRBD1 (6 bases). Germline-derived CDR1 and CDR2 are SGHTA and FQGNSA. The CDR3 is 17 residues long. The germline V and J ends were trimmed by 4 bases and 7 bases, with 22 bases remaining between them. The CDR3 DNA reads TGTGCCAGCAGCTACTCCCCTCTGGGGGGGGCTGGTGAAAAACTGTTTTTT. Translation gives CASSYSPLGGAGEKLFF.

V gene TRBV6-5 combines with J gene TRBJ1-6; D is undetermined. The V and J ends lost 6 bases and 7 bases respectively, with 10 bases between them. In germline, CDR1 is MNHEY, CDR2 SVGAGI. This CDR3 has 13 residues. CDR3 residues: CASRGPGNSPLHF. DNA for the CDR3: TGTGCCAGCAGAGGACCGGGAAATTCACCCCTCCACTTT.

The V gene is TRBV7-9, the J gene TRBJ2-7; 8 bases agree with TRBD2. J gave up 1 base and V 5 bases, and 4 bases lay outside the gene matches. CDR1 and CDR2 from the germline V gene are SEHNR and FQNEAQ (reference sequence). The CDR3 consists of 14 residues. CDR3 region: CASSLRGGSYEQYF. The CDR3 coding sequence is TGTGCCAGCAGCCTTCGGGGGGGTTCCTACGAGCAGTACTTC.

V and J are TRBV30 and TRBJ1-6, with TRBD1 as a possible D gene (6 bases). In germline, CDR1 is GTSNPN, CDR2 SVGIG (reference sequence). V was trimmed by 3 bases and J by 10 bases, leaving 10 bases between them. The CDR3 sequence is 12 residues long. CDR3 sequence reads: CAWSDGTSPLHF. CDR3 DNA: TGTGCCTGGAGCGACGGGACATCACCCCTCCACTTT.

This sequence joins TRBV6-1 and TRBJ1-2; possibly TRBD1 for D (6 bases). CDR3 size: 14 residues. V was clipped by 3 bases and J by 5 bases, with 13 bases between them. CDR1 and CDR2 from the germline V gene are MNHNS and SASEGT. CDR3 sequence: CASSETRGGYGYTF. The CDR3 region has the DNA TGTGCCAGCAGTGAGACCAGGGGAGGGTATGGCTACACCTTC.

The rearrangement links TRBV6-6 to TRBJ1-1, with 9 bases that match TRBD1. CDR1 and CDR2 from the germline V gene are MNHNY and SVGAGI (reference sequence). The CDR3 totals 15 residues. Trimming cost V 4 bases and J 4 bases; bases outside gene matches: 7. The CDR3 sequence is CASSSLGQGSTEAFF. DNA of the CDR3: TGTGCCAGCAGTTCCCTAGGACAGGGGAGCACTGAAGCTTTCTTT.

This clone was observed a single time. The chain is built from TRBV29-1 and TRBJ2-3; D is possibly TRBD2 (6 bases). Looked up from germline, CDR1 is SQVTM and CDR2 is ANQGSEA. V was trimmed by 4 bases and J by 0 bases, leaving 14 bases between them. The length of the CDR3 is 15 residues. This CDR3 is CSVAPGGASTDTQYF. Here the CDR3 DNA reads TGCAGCGTTGCCCCCGGGGGAGCCAGCACAGATACGCAGTATTTT.

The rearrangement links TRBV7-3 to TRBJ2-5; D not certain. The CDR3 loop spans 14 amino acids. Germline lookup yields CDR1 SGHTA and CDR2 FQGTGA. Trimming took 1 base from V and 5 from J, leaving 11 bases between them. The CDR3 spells CASSLSPSVETQYF. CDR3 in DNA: TGTGCCAGCAGCTTAAGCCCCAGTGTGGAGACCCAGTACTTC.

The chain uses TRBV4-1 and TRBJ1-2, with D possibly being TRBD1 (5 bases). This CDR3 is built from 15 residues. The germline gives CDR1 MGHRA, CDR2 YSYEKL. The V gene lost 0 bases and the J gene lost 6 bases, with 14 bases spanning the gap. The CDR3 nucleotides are TGCGCCAGCAGCCAAGATAATTCCCGGGGGGATGGCTACACCTTC. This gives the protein CASSQDNSRGDGYTF.

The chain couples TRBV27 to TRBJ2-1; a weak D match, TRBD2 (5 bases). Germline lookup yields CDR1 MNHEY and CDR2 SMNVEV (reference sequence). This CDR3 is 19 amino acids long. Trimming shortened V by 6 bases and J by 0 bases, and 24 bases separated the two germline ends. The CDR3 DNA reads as TGTGCCAGCAGCAAGACACCCCCCGTTAGCGAGATCTCCTACAATGAGCAGTTCTTC. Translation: CASSKTPPVSEISYNEQFF.